Listed below are T cell receptor beta chains from one sample, sequenced in a study of T cell responses to AZD1222 COVID-19 vaccine. The data were produced by immunoSEQ multiplex PCR, yet TCRdb's version contains in-frame clones alone and is incomplete. The sample contains roughly 98,000 clones, over 85% of which appear only once. The sample here was peripheral blood, taken on day 0 of AZD1222 vaccination. Receptors originate from an adult in good health. The conserved cysteine and the conserved F or W are not part of the CDR3 here. A D gene is named only where the DNA matches it firmly. A row's size may be missing; if present it is once, few, many or a size class.

CDR3 protein: ASSLGLTGNTEAF
V gene: TRBV7-9
D gene: -
J gene: TRBJ1-1
clone size: -

CDR3 protein: ASRVQMNQPQH
V gene: TRBV2
D gene: -
J gene: TRBJ1-5
clone size: -

CDR3 protein: ASSLAGGEYSYEQY
V gene: TRBV5-1
D gene: -
J gene: TRBJ2-7
clone size: -

CDR3 protein: ASSLASYNEQF
V gene: TRBV7-9
D gene: -
J gene: TRBJ2-1
clone size: -

CDR3 protein: ARYLDRGRFEDTEAF
V gene: TRBV10-1
D gene: TRBD1
J gene: TRBJ1-1
clone size: -

CDR3 protein: ARSPLADNYGYT
V gene: TRBV5-3
D gene: -
J gene: TRBJ1-2
clone size: -

CDR3 protein: ASSQDPGRRISTYEQY
V gene: TRBV4-1
D gene: -
J gene: TRBJ2-7
clone size: -

CDR3 protein: GAGGNIDTQY
V gene: TRBV1
D gene: -
J gene: TRBJ2-3
clone size: -

CDR3 protein: ASSLEGLYSPLH
V gene: TRBV19
D gene: -
J gene: TRBJ1-6
clone size: -

CDR3 protein: ASSPGGGGTSYEQY
V gene: TRBV7-6
D gene: -
J gene: TRBJ2-7
clone size: -

CDR3 protein: ASSVTENTEAF
V gene: TRBV19
D gene: -
J gene: TRBJ1-1
clone size: once

CDR3 protein: ASSDSVGGYNEQF
V gene: TRBV6-4
D gene: -
J gene: TRBJ2-1
clone size: -

CDR3 protein: AWSVLGYEAF
V gene: TRBV30
D gene: -
J gene: TRBJ1-1
clone size: once

CDR3 protein: ASSLRLAGRTDTQY
V gene: TRBV7-2
D gene: TRBD2
J gene: TRBJ2-3
clone size: -

CDR3 protein: ASSVTDHYGYT
V gene: TRBV9
D gene: -
J gene: TRBJ1-2
clone size: -

CDR3 protein: ASSLALQINYGYT
V gene: TRBV7-9
D gene: -
J gene: TRBJ1-2
clone size: -

CDR3 protein: ASSTLRLSGLAGLTDTQY
V gene: TRBV19
D gene: TRBD2
J gene: TRBJ2-3
clone size: -

CDR3 protein: ASRNPRGELF
V gene: TRBV11-3
D gene: -
J gene: TRBJ2-2
clone size: -

CDR3 protein: ASRGQGAWEQY
V gene: TRBV11-2
D gene: TRBD1
J gene: TRBJ2-7
clone size: -

CDR3 protein: SVTASGAAGEQY
V gene: TRBV29-1
D gene: -
J gene: TRBJ2-7
clone size: -

CDR3 protein: ASSIHRVGNQPQH
V gene: TRBV19
D gene: -
J gene: TRBJ1-5
clone size: -

CDR3 protein: SGTGSGGYT
V gene: TRBV29-1
D gene: TRBD1
J gene: TRBJ1-2
clone size: -

CDR3 protein: ASSWTEEGIQY
V gene: TRBV7-2
D gene: -
J gene: TRBJ2-4
clone size: -

CDR3 protein: ASSPAVASSPDTQY
V gene: TRBV27
D gene: -
J gene: TRBJ2-3
clone size: -

CDR3 protein: ASSDRSYEQY
V gene: TRBV6-4
D gene: -
J gene: TRBJ2-7
clone size: medium-sized

CDR3 protein: ASGGRYYGYT
V gene: TRBV12-3/TRBV12-4
D gene: -
J gene: TRBJ1-2
clone size: -

CDR3 protein: ASSRRSGSNQPQH
V gene: TRBV3-1/TRBV3-2
D gene: -
J gene: TRBJ1-5
clone size: -

CDR3 protein: SAGLLTDTQY
V gene: TRBV29-1
D gene: -
J gene: TRBJ2-3
clone size: -